This T cell receptor (beta chain) was recorded in a study of cytomegalovirus exposure and HLA in healthy donors. General study findings and limits: Most TCR sequences showed up rarely, but some public TCRs showed up in many donors. The study put under 200 TCR beta chains on its list as cytomegalovirus-associated. Diagnosis of cytomegalovirus status made by the classifier reportedly showed high specificity and sensitivity.

This clone was found once. Its antigen is still unknown. This CDR3 spans 13 amino acids. With 3 bases removed from V and 0 bases from J, the gap between germline ends came to 4 bases. Germline assignment: CDR1 SGHTA and CDR2 FQGNSA. Only in-frame clones appear in the TCRdb table, and some are missing; sequencing was by immunoSEQ multiplex PCR. The top ten hold about 2% of the sample, which has about 130,000 clones, roughly 90% seen once. The clonotype originates from a woman under 30 in good health and CMV-seronegative. Sequencing was performed on PBMCs. The rearrangement links TRBV7-2 to TRBJ2-3; D unclear. CDR3 protein: CASSFSSTDTQYF. The CDR3 DNA sequence: TGTGCCAGCAGCTTCTCTAGCACAGATACGCAGTATTTT.